Each of the 8 T cell receptor beta chains below was sequenced from the same sample in a study of Graves' ophthalmopathy and Graves' hyperthyroidism. The authors amplified TCR beta CDR3 regions, and they did so from RNA transcripts for repertoire sequencing. HTBI-primed first-round RT-PCR preceded second-round multiplex PCR. One entry per CDR3 protein results from TCRdb running MiXCR on the multiplex PCR reads. The sample has about 740,000 distinct CDR3 sequences, around 40% seen once; the top ten hold roughly 46%. Sequenced sample: peripheral blood. These receptors were obtained from an adult man with Graves' ophthalmopathy.

This clonotype has at least ten counts. V gene TRBV29-1 combines with J gene TRBJ1-1; weak D call: TRBD1 (6 bases). The V end was cut by 3 bases, the J end by 4 bases, with 15 bases between. In germline, CDR1 is SQVTM, CDR2 ANQGSEA. There are 14 residues in the CDR3. The CDR3 DNA sequence: TGCAGCGTTGATGCCTTAGGGGGGGCCACTGAAGCTTTCTTT. Translated: CSVDALGGATEAFF.

J is TRBJ2-2 and V is TRBV25-1; D could derive from TRBD1 or TRBD2 (5 bases each). The CDR3 is 16 amino acids. The germline CDR1 and CDR2 sequences are MGHDK and SYGVNS. V was pared by 5 bases and J by 0 bases, with 13 bases between. CDR3 loop: CASSRGTEPNTGELFF. The CDR3 DNA is TGTGCCAGCAGTAGAGGGACGGAACCGAACACCGGGGAGCTGTTTTTT.

The chain couples TRBV29-1 to TRBJ2-7; TRBD1 matches at 10 bases. Germline V gives CDR1 SQVTM, CDR2 ANQGSEA. V lost 6 bases and J lost 7; bases outside the gene matches: 12. The CDR3 totals 14 residues. CDR3 loop: CSVYGQGVASEQYF. In DNA, the CDR3 is TGCAGCGTCTACGGACAGGGGGTGGCGAGTGAGCAGTACTTC.

This clonotype was picked up a small number of times. The chain carries TRBV7-9 and TRBJ1-2, with D perhaps matching TRBD1 (5 bases). This CDR3 is 15 amino acids long. Per the germline V gene, CDR1 is SEHNR and CDR2 is FQNEAQ (reference sequence). V lost 5 bases and J 4 bases, leaving 17 bases between the germline ends. Here the CDR3 reads CASSQEQAVVYGYTF. The CDR3 DNA sequence: TGTGCCAGCAGCCAAGAACAGGCCGTCGTCTATGGCTACACCTTC.

About this clonotype itself: A much larger clone sits a single nucleotide away, making a read error possible. V is TRBV7-3 and J is TRBJ1-2; a weak D match, TRBD1 (6 bases). CDR3 length equals 15 residues. In germline, CDR1 is SGHTA, CDR2 FQGTGA. CDR3 sequence reads: CAGSPTGNPNYGYTF. The CDR3 bases are TGTGCCGGCAGCCCCACAGGGAATCCTAACTATGGCTACACCTTC.

In regard to this clonotype: Lacking the conserved final phenylalanine or tryptophan, this CDR3 likely reflects a read error. The limits of the CDR3 on the DNA are not certain, so only TCRdb's listed CDR3 is given. The J gene is TRBJ1-4, the V gene TRBV2. Per germline, CDR1 SNHLY and CDR2 FYNNEI. The CDR3 is made up of 9 amino acids, end residues included. CDR3 sequence: CASSDFVGY.

The chain employs TRBV7-2 and TRBJ2-7; 12 bases match TRBD2. Germline-derived CDR1 and CDR2 are SGHTA and FQGNSA. Trimming took 4 bases from V and 6 from J; bases not matched to a gene: 10. The CDR3 covers 16 residues. The CDR3 sequence: CASSSRLAGVSGEQYF. CDR3 bases: TGTGCCAGCAGCTCACGACTAGCGGGAGTATCTGGCGAGCAGTACTTC.

The CDR3 reads CSARGAWEGEQYF. The CDR3 DNA reads TGCAGTGCTAGGGGAGCCTGGGAAGGTGAGCAGTACTTC. The chain recombines TRBV20-1 with TRBJ2-7, with D possibly being TRBD2 (5 bases). CDR3 length equals 13 residues. Looked up from germline, CDR1 is DFQATT and CDR2 is SNEGSKA (reference sequence). V lost 3 bases and J lost 7, with 16 bases in between.